These 21 T cell receptor beta chains originate from one sample sequenced in a study of cytomegalovirus exposure and HLA in healthy donors. The PCR ran on 60 Vbeta and 13 Jbeta primers. Libraries were prepared by immunoSEQ multiplex PCR; TCRdb keeps only in-frame clonotypes and omits some of them. The sample contains around 150,000 clones, around 75% of which appear only once. Sequenced: PBMCs. The receptors stem from a middle-aged woman in good health and CMV-seronegative.

In DNA form, the CDR3 reads TGCGCCAGCAGCTTGGAATCGGAGGGATGGGATACGCAGTATTTT. The encoded protein is CASSLESEGWDTQYF. The chain is built from TRBV5-1 and TRBJ2-3, with D tentatively TRBD2 (6 bases). This CDR3 comprises 15 residues. V gave up 0 bases and J gave up 6 bases, with 14 bases separating them. Germline V CDR1 and CDR2: SGHRS, YFSETQ.

The CDR3 here is CASSPAGTGEGYTF. In DNA form, the CDR3 reads TGTGCCAGCAGCCCCGCCGGGACAGGGGAAGGCTACACCTTC. This chain uses TRBV7-6 with TRBJ1-2; 10 bases are shared with TRBD1. The CDR3 contains 14 residues. Per the germline V gene, CDR1 is SGHVS and CDR2 is FNYEAQ. V lost 5 bases to trimming and J lost 8 bases; unmatched junction nucleotides: 8.

The rearrangement uses TRBV7-2 and TRBJ2-3; D gene ambiguous. Germline-derived CDR1 and CDR2 are SGHTA and FQGNSA. This CDR3 spans 16 amino acids. Trimming pared 5 bases from V and 6 bases from J, leaving 21 bases between. CDR3 loop: CASSPWSHSRPDTQYF. The CDR3, as DNA: TGTGCCAGCAGCCCATGGTCGCATTCTAGACCGGATACGCAGTATTTT.

This clone was seen a few times. J is TRBJ2-5 and V is TRBV19; 8 nucleotides line up with TRBD2. The DNA end is a closer match to TRBJ2-7, so the J assignment may be wrong. CDR3 length: 14 amino acids. Germline V gene data show CDR1 as LNHDA and CDR2 as SQIVND (reference sequence). The CDR3 reads CASRSLAGSYEQYF. The CDR3 DNA follows: TGTGCCAGCAGGTCGCTAGCGGGTTCCTACGAGCAGTACTTC.

This clone was seen only a few times. The rearrangement links TRBV28 to TRBJ2-7; tentatively, D is TRBD1 (5 bases). The V and J ends lost 7 bases and 0 bases respectively, with 16 bases between them. Germline V gene data show CDR1 as MDHEN and CDR2 as SYDVKM. The CDR3 consists of 15 residues. DNA for the CDR3: TGTGCCAGCACCCAAGGGGATATGAGCTCCTACGAGCAGTACTTC. This codes for CASTQGDMSSYEQYF.

The chain uses TRBV10-2 and TRBJ1-2; 7 bases agree with TRBD1. V gave up 8 bases and J gave up 8 bases; unmatched junction bases: 11. The CDR3 loop spans 13 amino acids. CDR1 and CDR2 (germline): WSHSY, SAAADI. The CDR3 coding sequence is TGCGCCAGCTCGGACAGGACTACCTCCGGCTACACCTTC. Amino acids: CASSDRTTSGYTF.

This clone was seen a handful of times. This rearrangement joins TRBV7-6 to TRBJ1-1, with a possible D match to TRBD1 (6 bases). The CDR3 loop spans 14 amino acids. Germline V gives CDR1 SGHVS, CDR2 FNYEAQ. The V and J ends lost 5 bases and 5 bases respectively, with 15 bases between them. The CDR3 loop reads CASSRTEAFTEAFF. As DNA, the CDR3 is TGTGCCAGCAGCCGGACAGAGGCGTTTACTGAAGCTTTCTTT.

This clone was detected only a few times. For the CDR3, the DNA is TGTGCCAGCAGCCCTGACAAGAATCAGCCCCAGCATTTT. It specifies CASSPDKNQPQHF. The V gene is TRBV7-2, the J gene TRBJ1-5, with D unclear. Germline-derived CDR1 and CDR2 are SGHTA and FQGNSA. This CDR3 is built from 13 residues. Trimming removed 5 bases from V and 4 bases from J, with 9 bases in between. Full variable domain (remainder filled in from reference TRBV7-2 and TRBJ1-5): GAGVSQSPSNKVTEKGKDVELRCDPISGHTALYWYRQSLGQGLEFLIYFQGNSAPDKSGLPSDRFSAERTGGSVSTLTIQRTQQEDSAVYLCASSPDKNQPQHFGDGTRLSIL.

The chain is built from TRBV18 and TRBJ1-1, with D hard to call. The CDR3 contains 16 residues. Deletions cut 5 bases from V and 2 bases from J, with 18 bases between. CDR1 KGHSH and CDR2 LQKENI come from the germline V gene. The CDR3 sequence: CASSSSAGEVNTEAFF. CDR3 nucleotide sequence: TGTGCCAGCTCATCATCAGCCGGGGAAGTAAACACTGAAGCTTTCTTT.

As to this clone: Different DNA sequences within this sample yield the same CDR3. The CDR3 spells CASRGDTFLSPLHF. CDR3 in DNA: TGTGCCAGCAGGGGGGACACCTTCTTGTCGCCCCTCCACTTT. This chain uses TRBV6-5 with TRBJ1-6; perhaps TRBD1 as D (6 bases). The V gene's germline CDR1 is MNHEY and CDR2 SVGAGI. The CDR3 is 14 amino acids. The V and J ends lost 6 bases and 13 bases respectively, with 19 bases between them.

The rearrangement uses TRBV6-1 and TRBJ1-1; TRBD1 is a possible D gene (5 bases). Germline V gene lookup returns CDR1 MNHNS and CDR2 SASEGT. V was shortened by 7 bases and J by 1 base, with 10 bases between the two germline ends. The CDR3 runs 13 residues. The CDR3 protein is CASTTTGNTEAFF. CDR3 sequence (DNA): TGTGCCAGCACCACAACAGGGAACACTGAAGCTTTCTTT.

The chain links TRBV30 to TRBJ1-2; 7 nucleotides agree with TRBD1. V lost 0 bases to trimming and J lost 4 bases; unmatched junction nucleotides: 2. The CDR3 contains 13 residues. Germline CDR1 GTSNPN, CDR2 SVGIG (reference sequence). CDR3 DNA sequence: TGTGCCTGGAGTGTACAGGGGCTCTATGGCTACACCTTC. Amino acids: CAWSVQGLYGYTF.

This chain links TRBV2 with TRBJ2-7; 7 positions match TRBD2. Germline-derived CDR1 and CDR2 are SNHLY and FYNNEI. The CDR3 sequence is 13 residues long. V lost 7 bases, J lost 8 bases, and 11 bases stayed unmatched. The CDR3 nucleotides read TGTGCCAGCAAGAGGGAGGGCCGATCTAAGCAGTACTTC. It yields the protein CASKREGRSKQYF.

This chain uses TRBV7-2 with TRBJ2-7, with TRBD2 matching over 7 bases. CDR1 and CDR2 (germline): SGHTA, FQGNSA. J gave up 3 bases and V 5 bases, and 10 bases lay outside the gene matches. The CDR3 loop spans 15 amino acids. CDR3 DNA sequence: TGTGCCAGCAGCCTCGTCGGGGGGACTTTCTACGAGCAGTACTTC. This gives the protein CASSLVGGTFYEQYF.

V is TRBV27 and J is TRBJ2-3; unclear D gene. V shed 5 bases and J shed 4 bases, with 22 bases lying between them. Per the germline V gene, CDR1 is MNHEY and CDR2 is SMNVEV (reference sequence). This CDR3 is built from 17 residues. The CDR3 coding sequence is TGTGCCAGCAGTCTAAGGCCCGCAGGCTTTGGCGCAGATACGCAGTATTTT. Translation: CASSLRPAGFGADTQYF.

This sequence joins TRBV10-3 and TRBJ1-2; D unresolved. The CDR3 has 13 amino acids. Per germline, CDR1 ENHRY and CDR2 SYGVKD. V shed 2 bases and J shed 3 bases, with 7 bases lying between them. The CDR3 DNA reads TGTGCCATCAGTGAGGACATGGACTATGGCTACACCTTC. Translated, it gives CAISEDMDYGYTF.

The rearrangement uses TRBV6-6 and TRBJ2-4; D may be TRBD1 (5 bases). Germline CDR1 is MNHNY and CDR2 is SVGAGI (reference sequence). The length of the CDR3 is 12 residues. The V gene lost 5 bases and the J gene lost 13 bases, with 15 bases spanning the gap. The CDR3 spells CASSPGDRQQYF. The CDR3 DNA reads as TGTGCCAGCAGTCCCGGAGACAGACAACAGTACTTC.

This clone has just a few counts. V is TRBV27 and J is TRBJ2-1; tentatively, D is TRBD1 (5 bases). Germline lookup yields CDR1 MNHEY and CDR2 SMNVEV (reference sequence). This CDR3 contains 14 residues. With 8 bases removed from V and 3 bases from J, the gap between germline ends came to 14 bases. Written as DNA, the CDR3 is TGTGCCAGCGCTAAGCAGGGATACTACAATGAGCAGTTCTTC. This encodes CASAKQGYYNEQFF.

The V gene is TRBV5-1, the J gene TRBJ1-4; perhaps TRBD1 as D (6 bases). CDR1 SGHRS and CDR2 YFSETQ come from the germline V gene. The CDR3 consists of 16 residues. Trimming stripped 1 base from V and 6 bases from J, with 16 bases between. The CDR3 sequence is CASSLFGDNNYEKLFF. For the CDR3, the DNA is TGCGCCAGCAGCTTGTTCGGGGACAACAACTATGAAAAACTGTTTTTT.

CDR3: CASSQLTSGNDEQFF. The CDR3 region has the DNA TGTGCCAGCAGCCAACTGACTAGCGGGAACGATGAGCAGTTCTTC. The chain joins TRBV7-6 to TRBJ2-1, with 11 bases matching TRBD2. Germline V gene lookup returns CDR1 SGHVS and CDR2 FNYEAQ. V lost 5 bases and J lost 8; bases outside the gene matches: 8. This CDR3 is built from 15 residues.

This clone was seen only a few times. The chain is built from TRBV5-1 and TRBJ1-1, with D perhaps matching TRBD1 (6 bases). This CDR3 spans 14 amino acids. Germline assignment: CDR1 SGHRS and CDR2 YFSETQ. With 4 bases removed from V and 2 bases from J, the gap between germline ends came to 12 bases. CDR3 nucleotides: TGCGCCAGCAGCGCAGGGGTAGGAAACACTGAAGCTTTCTTT. It codes for CASSAGVGNTEAFF.